This T cell receptor (beta chain) is from a study of T cell responses to AZD1222 COVID-19 vaccine. Using immunoSEQ multiplex PCR, the repertoire was profiled, and TCRdb retains in-frame clones only, with some absent. The sample carries around 140,000 clones, roughly 90% recorded once. Germline assignment: CDR1 MDHEN and CDR2 SYDVKM. The junction had 10 bases not matched to a gene; V was cut back by 8 bases and J by 7 bases. The CDR3 has 13 amino acids. In the case of this clone: The antigen is not known.

Study-wide results and limits: Reportedly, nearly half of unique spike TCRs recognized epitopes outside B.1.351/B.1.1.7 mutations. The donors showed a predominance of white British ancestry and of females, with possible underestimation of clonal diversity.

The TCR comes from an adult in good health. The chain carries TRBV28 and TRBJ2-7; 8 bases are a match to TRBD2. The input for sequencing was peripheral blood, taken on day 0 of AZD1222 vaccination. The CDR3 sequence: CASGPGGRAEQYF. The CDR3 nucleotides read TGTGCCAGCGGCCCGGGAGGGAGGGCGGAGCAGTACTTC. Combining the CDR3 with reference TRBV28 and TRBJ2-7 gives the whole variable domain DVKVTQSSRYLVKRTGEKVFLECVQDMDHENMFWYRQDPGLGLRLIYFSYDVKMKEKGDIPEGYSVSREKKERFSLILESASTNQTSMYLCASGPGGRAEQYFGPGTRLTVT.